The present entry profiles one T cell receptor beta chain with its context. The data stem from a study of blood T cell repertoires in COVID-19. In the study overall: Samples of COVID-19 (acute and convalescent) were obtained from the United States, Italy and Spain. The analysed material was cDNA or gDNA that came from T cells, B-cell-depleted T cells, or PBMCs.

J gave up 7 bases and V 4 bases, and 11 bases lay outside the gene matches. Germline CDR1 MNHNY, CDR2 SVGAGI (reference sequence). CDR3 length: 15 amino acids. In the source study's methods: Amplification with reference gene primers provided the estimates of nucleated cell counts. Libraries were prepared by immunoSEQ multiplex PCR; TCRdb keeps only in-frame clonotypes and omits some of them. The V and J calls and the clone size are those of that table, but D and trimming were determined from the DNA. The repertoire consists of under 60,000 clones, with about 85% occurring once and the leading ten covering roughly a tenth.

Material: peripheral blood. The chain recombines TRBV6-6 with TRBJ2-5; 8 positions match TRBD1. The sequence was obtained from a human donor with acute or convalescent COVID-19. The donor label of this sample is uncertain. The CDR3 reads CASSSPGQAIGTQYF. The CDR3 DNA follows: TGTGCCAGCAGTTCTCCGGGACAGGCAATTGGGACCCAGTACTTC.